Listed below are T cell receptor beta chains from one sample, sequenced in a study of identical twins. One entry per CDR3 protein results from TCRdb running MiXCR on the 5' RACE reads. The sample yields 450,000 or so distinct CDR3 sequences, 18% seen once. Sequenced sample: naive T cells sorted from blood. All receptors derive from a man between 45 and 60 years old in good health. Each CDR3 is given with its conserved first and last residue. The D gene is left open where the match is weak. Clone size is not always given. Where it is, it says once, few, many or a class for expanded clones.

CDR3: CASSLSRQGQYEQYF
DNA: TGTGCCAGCAGTTTAAGTCGCCAGGGGCAATACGAGCAGTACTTC
V: TRBV12-3/TRBV12-4
D: NA
J: TRBJ2-7
size: many

CDR3: CASSELVTGGRTGELFF
DNA: TGTGCCAGCAGTGAATTGGTTACAGGGGGAAGGACCGGGGAGCTGTTTTTT
V: TRBV25-1
D: TRBD1
J: TRBJ2-2
size: NA

CDR3: CAINLGTNSYEQYF
DNA: TGTGCCATCAATCTAGGGACAAACTCCTACGAGCAGTACTTC
V: TRBV10-3
D: NA
J: TRBJ2-7
size: NA

CDR3: CASSVSLGQGQETQYF
DNA: TGTGCCAGCAGCGTAAGCCTAGGGCAGGGACAAGAGACCCAGTACTTC
V: TRBV5-6
D: NA
J: TRBJ2-5
size: NA

CDR3: CSASGRQNTGELFF
DNA: TGCAGTGCTAGCGGGAGGCAGAACACCGGGGAGCTGTTTTTT
V: TRBV20-1
D: TRBD2
J: TRBJ2-2
size: many

CDR3: CASSQVDSYTQYF
DNA: TGCGCCAGCAGCCAAGTGGACTCCTATACGCAGTATTTT
V: TRBV4-1
D: NA
J: TRBJ2-3
size: NA

CDR3: CASSLVFGQGAYEQFF
DNA: TGTGCCAGCAGCTTAGTTTTCGGACAGGGGGCTTACGAGCAGTTCTTC
V: TRBV11-2
D: TRBD1
J: TRBJ2-1
size: many

CDR3: CASSLSPGTVTDTQYF
DNA: TGCGCCAGCAGCCTCTCCCCCGGGACAGTCACAGATACGCAGTATTTT
V: TRBV5-1
D: TRBD1
J: TRBJ2-3
size: NA

CDR3: CSARGVDRDSLTYEQYF
DNA: TGCAGTGCTAGGGGCGTCGACCGGGACAGCTTAACCTACGAGCAGTACTTC
V: TRBV20-1
D: TRBD1
J: TRBJ2-7
size: few

CDR3: CASSPGDRGRFGYTF
DNA: TGTGCCAGCAGTCCTGGGGACAGGGGGCGGTTTGGCTACACCTTC
V: TRBV27
D: TRBD1
J: TRBJ1-2
size: many

CDR3: CASSLSTGFVNEQFF
DNA: TGTGCCAGCAGCTTATCTACAGGGTTTGTAAATGAGCAGTTCTTC
V: TRBV7-9
D: NA
J: TRBJ2-1
size: once

CDR3: CASSESMGTLGDTQYF
DNA: TGCGCCAGCAGTGAGTCGATGGGGACGCTGGGAGATACGCAGTATTTT
V: TRBV10-1
D: NA
J: TRBJ2-3
size: many

CDR3: CASSTNMNTEAFF
DNA: TGTGCCAGCAGTACCAATATGAACACTGAAGCTTTCTTT
V: TRBV12-3/TRBV12-4
D: NA
J: TRBJ1-1
size: few

CDR3: CASSYPGGSYTF
DNA: TGTGCCAGCAGTTACCCCGGGGGTAGCTACACCTTC
V: TRBV6-6
D: NA
J: TRBJ1-2
size: NA

CDR3: CSARDGGVNYGYTF
DNA: TGCAGTGCTAGAGATGGGGGGGTCAACTATGGCTACACCTTC
V: TRBV20-1
D: NA
J: TRBJ1-2
size: many

CDR3: CASSYPPDRVETEAFF
DNA: TGTGCCAGCAGTTACCCACCCGACAGGGTTGAGACTGAAGCTTTCTTT
V: TRBV6-2/TRBV6-3
D: TRBD1
J: TRBJ1-1
size: NA

CDR3: CAIRPQGAGETQYF
DNA: TGTGCCATCAGGCCCCAGGGGGCTGGGGAGACCCAGTACTTC
V: TRBV10-3
D: TRBD1
J: TRBJ2-5
size: NA

CDR3: CSASGRLAGYNEQFF
DNA: TGCAGTGCTAGTGGAAGACTAGCGGGATACAATGAGCAGTTCTTC
V: TRBV20-1
D: TRBD2
J: TRBJ2-1
size: NA

CDR3: CASSGRAPYEQYF
DNA: TGTGCCAGCAGTGGTCGAGCCCCCTACGAGCAGTACTTC
V: TRBV28
D: NA
J: TRBJ2-7
size: few

CDR3: CASSTGGQETQYF
DNA: TGTGCCAGTTCTACAGGGGGCCAAGAGACCCAGTACTTC
V: TRBV19
D: TRBD1
J: TRBJ2-5
size: NA

CDR3: CASSTPGLAGINEQFF
DNA: TGTGCCAGCAGCACACCGGGACTAGCGGGGATAAATGAGCAGTTCTTC
V: TRBV7-9
D: TRBD2
J: TRBJ2-1
size: few

CDR3: CASRGPGGVETQYF
DNA: TGTGCCAGCAGAGGCCCAGGGGGCGTGGAGACCCAGTACTTC
V: TRBV12-3/TRBV12-4
D: TRBD1
J: TRBJ2-5
size: few

CDR3: CASSKTSGRFDEQFF
DNA: TGTGCCAGTAGTAAGACTAGCGGGAGGTTTGATGAGCAGTTCTTC
V: TRBV19
D: TRBD2
J: TRBJ2-1
size: NA

CDR3: CASSLNRGTGTDTQYF
DNA: TGTGCCAGCAGCTTGAACAGGGGGACTGGCACAGATACGCAGTATTTT
V: TRBV7-3
D: TRBD1
J: TRBJ2-3
size: NA

CDR3: CAIGDPGGLSYNEQFF
DNA: TGTGCCATTGGGGATCCGGGGGGCCTCTCCTACAATGAGCAGTTCTTC
V: TRBV7-9
D: NA
J: TRBJ2-1
size: many

CDR3: CASSSSGGGLTTEAFF
DNA: TGTGCCAGCAGCTCATCAGGGGGCGGTTTGACCACTGAAGCTTTCTTT
V: TRBV7-9
D: TRBD1
J: TRBJ1-1
size: NA

CDR3: CAISESTSYNEQFF
DNA: TGTGCCATCAGTGAGAGCACCTCCTACAATGAGCAGTTCTTC
V: TRBV10-3
D: NA
J: TRBJ2-1
size: NA

CDR3: CASSQRAGGRAFF
DNA: TGTGCCAGCAGCCAACGAGCGGGGGGGCGGGCTTTCTTT
V: TRBV3-1
D: NA
J: TRBJ1-1
size: many

CDR3: CASSGPSLRPPEQYF
DNA: TGTGCCAGCAGCGGCCCAAGCCTTAGACCTCCCGAGCAGTACTTC
V: TRBV28
D: NA
J: TRBJ2-7
size: NA

CDR3: CASGLTGGKLDEQFF
DNA: TGTGCCAGCGGCTTAACGGGGGGGAAATTGGATGAGCAGTTCTTC
V: TRBV7-9
D: TRBD2
J: TRBJ2-1
size: NA

CDR3: CASSLGRIDSGELFF
DNA: TGCGCCAGCAGCTTGGGAAGAATCGACTCCGGGGAGCTGTTTTTT
V: TRBV5-1
D: NA
J: TRBJ2-2
size: once

CDR3: CASSQDRAGGAYEQYF
DNA: TGTGCCAGCAGCCAAGATCGGGCGGGAGGAGCTTACGAGCAGTACTTC
V: TRBV3-1
D: TRBD2
J: TRBJ2-7
size: NA

CDR3: CASSESQDYTGELFF
DNA: TGTGCCAGCAGTGAATCTCAAGACTACACCGGGGAGCTGTTTTTT
V: TRBV25-1
D: NA
J: TRBJ2-2
size: NA

CDR3: CASSLVRVQASGANVLTF
DNA: TGTGCCAGCAGCTTAGTGAGGGTCCAAGCCTCTGGGGCCAACGTCCTGACTTTC
V: TRBV11-2
D: NA
J: TRBJ2-6
size: many

CDR3: CASSFWDRNYEQYF
DNA: TGTGCCAGCAGTTTTTGGGACAGAAACTACGAGCAGTACTTC
V: TRBV12-3/TRBV12-4
D: TRBD1
J: TRBJ2-7
size: NA

CDR3: CASSSKGSWGNIQYF
DNA: TGTGCCAGCAGCTCCAAAGGGTCCTGGGGAAACATTCAGTACTTC
V: TRBV13
D: NA
J: TRBJ2-4
size: NA

CDR3: CASRKTRRTDTQYF
DNA: TGTGCCAGCAGAAAGACAAGACGGACAGATACGCAGTATTTT
V: TRBV27
D: NA
J: TRBJ2-3
size: many

CDR3: CASSPGLGTNTGELFF
DNA: TGCGCCAGCAGCCCTGGCTTGGGGACGAACACCGGGGAGCTGTTTTTT
V: TRBV5-1
D: NA
J: TRBJ2-2
size: few

CDR3: CASSQGLGVSNEQYF
DNA: TGCGCCAGCAGCCAAGGGCTGGGGGTGAGTAACGAGCAGTACTTC
V: TRBV4-3
D: NA
J: TRBJ2-7
size: few

CDR3: CSARDRSSGGPYYEQYF
DNA: TGCAGTGCTAGAGATAGGTCTAGCGGGGGGCCCTACTACGAGCAGTACTTC
V: TRBV20-1
D: TRBD2
J: TRBJ2-7
size: NA

CDR3: CASSLTENYNEQFF
DNA: TGTGCCAGCAGCTTAACAGAGAATTACAATGAGCAGTTCTTC
V: TRBV11-2
D: NA
J: TRBJ2-1
size: NA

CDR3: CASSLDGASIKEYF
DNA: TGTGCCAGCAGCTTAGATGGGGCATCCATTAAGGAGTACTTC
V: TRBV7-9
D: NA
J: TRBJ2-7
size: many

CDR3: CASSFGALENEQFF
DNA: TGCGCCAGCAGCTTCGGGGCCCTTGAGAATGAGCAGTTCTTC
V: TRBV5-1
D: NA
J: TRBJ2-1
size: many

CDR3: CATSDFGSRDKPYEQYF
DNA: TGTGCCACCAGTGATTTTGGGTCCCGGGACAAGCCCTACGAGCAGTACTTC
V: TRBV24-1
D: NA
J: TRBJ2-7
size: few

CDR3: CASSLADSTGYTF
DNA: TGCGCCAGCAGCTTGGCAGATTCGACTGGCTACACCTTC
V: TRBV5-1
D: NA
J: TRBJ1-2
size: few

CDR3: CASSLASSFTYEQYF
DNA: TGTGCCAGCAGTTTAGCGTCTAGCTTCACCTACGAGCAGTACTTC
V: TRBV28
D: NA
J: TRBJ2-7
size: NA

CDR3: CASSLGSSTGGETQYF
DNA: TGCGCCAGCAGCTTGGGGTCGTCGACAGGAGGAGAGACCCAGTACTTC
V: TRBV5-1
D: NA
J: TRBJ2-5
size: NA

CDR3: CASSLAPGGPGGETQYF
DNA: TGCGCCAGCAGCTTGGCCCCCGGTGGGCCAGGGGGCGAGACCCAGTACTTC
V: TRBV5-1
D: TRBD1
J: TRBJ2-5
size: few

CDR3: CATTGLAGGKTGELFF
DNA: TGTGCCACTACGGGACTAGCGGGAGGAAAAACCGGGGAGCTGTTTTTT
V: TRBV7-8
D: TRBD2
J: TRBJ2-2
size: many

CDR3: CAISGQGFGGNTIYF
DNA: TGTGCCATCAGTGGACAGGGCTTCGGCGGAAACACCATATATTTT
V: TRBV10-3
D: TRBD1
J: TRBJ1-3
size: many

CDR3: CASSIKAGRSYNEQFF
DNA: TGTGCCAGCAGCATCAAAGCGGGCCGCTCCTACAATGAGCAGTTCTTC
V: TRBV7-3
D: NA
J: TRBJ2-1
size: NA

CDR3: CASSGCCSMNTEAFF
DNA: TGCGCCAGCAGCGGCTGTTGCAGCATGAACACTGAAGCTTTCTTT
V: TRBV5-1
D: NA
J: TRBJ1-1
size: few

CDR3: CASSKDRAENIQYF
DNA: TGTGCCAGCAGTAAAGACAGGGCGGAGAACATTCAGTACTTC
V: TRBV2
D: TRBD1
J: TRBJ2-4
size: NA

CDR3: CASSSLGQGNEKLFF
DNA: TGTGCCAGCTCCAGCCTGGGACAGGGGAATGAAAAACTGTTTTTT
V: TRBV18
D: TRBD1
J: TRBJ1-4
size: few

CDR3: CSARDPFGRGDGETQYF
DNA: TGCAGTGCTAGAGACCCTTTCGGGCGGGGGGACGGGGAGACCCAGTACTTC
V: TRBV20-1
D: TRBD2
J: TRBJ2-5
size: many

CDR3: CASSSVKTASTDTQYF
DNA: TGTGCCAGCAGCTCGGTTAAGACAGCTAGCACAGATACGCAGTATTTT
V: TRBV7-9
D: NA
J: TRBJ2-3
size: many

CDR3: CSARDQGTYSPLHF
DNA: TGCAGTGCTAGAGACCAGGGGACCTATTCACCCCTCCACTTT
V: TRBV20-1
D: NA
J: TRBJ1-6
size: NA

CDR3: CDSKETQYF
DNA: TGTGATAGCAAGGAGACCCAGTACTTC
V: TRBV27
D: NA
J: TRBJ2-5
size: many